What follows is one T cell receptor beta chain and its context. Its specificity is unknown. The PCR ran on 60 Vbeta and 13 Jbeta primers. Repertoires were generated with immunoSEQ multiplex PCR, while TCRdb's copy carries only in-frame clones and drops some. The data hold roughly 54,000 clones, with less than 85% observed a single time. This sample stems from a study of cytomegalovirus exposure and HLA in healthy donors. Notes on the study in general: Altogether, some 170 TCR beta chains were recorded as cytomegalovirus-associated. Later analysis found that TCR beta chains associated with HLA were more clonally expanded than other, equally common chains. Sequencing depth across donors, presence/absence analyses assumed, was roughly uniform.

The V end lost 3 bases, the J end lost 7 bases, and 22 bases lay between the germline ends. There are 17 residues in the CDR3. Per the germline V gene, CDR1 is LNHNV and CDR2 is YYDKDF (reference sequence). The source is a woman aged 55-69 years in good health and CMV-seropositive. Sequenced: PBMCs. The rearrangement joins TRBV15 to TRBJ2-4; TRBD1 might be the D (6 bases). CDR3 nucleotides: TGTGCCACCAGCAGCCCATCGCAGGGGTGGCCCGGGAACATTCAGTACTTC. Protein: CATSSPSQGWPGNIQYF. Full variable domain (remainder filled in from reference TRBV15 and TRBJ2-4): DAMVIQNPRYQVTQFGKPVTLSCSQTLNHNVMYWYQQKSSQAPKLLFHYYDKDFNNEADTPDNFQSRRPNTSFCFLDIRSPGLGDTAMYLCATSSPSQGWPGNIQYFGAGTRLSVL.